The 7 T cell receptor beta chains below were found in one sample sequenced in a study of read filtering for tumor transcriptome and immune sequencing. The library was built from 400 ng RNA with molecular barcoded adaptors for alpha/delta and beta/gamma chains. MiXCR, run by TCRdb on the reads, gives a single entry per CDR3 protein. The sample has some 120,000 distinct CDR3 sequences; 10% to 15% are singletons. The sample consisted of a population of CD138-negative cells sorted from bone marrow. The origin of the receptors is a donor at least 40 years old with multiple myeloma.

In its sample, this clonotype was seen many times. The chain links TRBV29-1 to TRBJ1-5; 9 nucleotides line up with TRBD1. V shed 7 bases, J shed 7 bases, and the junction held 5 bases outside the gene matches. The CDR3 is 12 amino acids. CDR1 and CDR2 from the germline V gene are SQVTM and ANQGSEA. CDR3 region: CSARDRDQPQHF. For the CDR3, the DNA is TGCAGCGCGCGGGACAGGGACCAGCCCCAGCATTTT.

This clonotype was detected ten times or more. The DNA of the CDR3 is TGTGCCAGCAGCTTAAGCAGCAGACAGATGAACACCGGGGAGCTGTTTTTT. The encoded protein is CASSLSSRQMNTGELFF. The V gene is TRBV7-3, the J gene TRBJ2-2; a possible D gene is TRBD1 (5 bases). This CDR3 has 17 amino acids. Per the germline V gene, CDR1 is SGHTA and CDR2 is FQGTGA. V was shortened by 1 base and J by 1 base, with 13 bases between the two germline ends. The full variable domain, in which reference TRBV7-3 and TRBJ2-2 provide the parts outside the CDR3, is GAGVSQTPSNKVTEKGKYVELRCDPISGHTALYWYRQSLGQGPEFLIYFQGTGAADDSGLPNDRFFAVRPEGSVSTLKIQRTERGDSAVYLCASSLSSRQMNTGELFFGEGSRLTVL.

This clonotype was picked up many times. V and J are TRBV10-3 and TRBJ2-3; TRBD2 agrees at 16 bases. The CDR3 sequence is 18 residues long. Germline V gene lookup returns CDR1 ENHRY and CDR2 SYGVKD. The trim removed 8 bases at V and 1 base at J, leaving 9 bases unmatched. The CDR3 bases are TGTGCCATCCGACCGGGACTAGCGGGGGGGCTTGGCACAGATACGCAGTATTTT. This codes for CAIRPGLAGGLGTDTQYF.

This clonotype was detected ten times or more. The chain has TRBV3-1 and TRBJ2-1; perhaps TRBD2 as D (7 bases). V dropped 0 bases and J dropped 0 bases, with 12 bases sitting between them. The CDR3 spans 17 residues. CDR1 and CDR2 from the germline V gene are LGHDT and YNNKEL (reference sequence). The CDR3 region is CASSQDGGASSYNEQFF. The CDR3 DNA sequence: TGTGCCAGCAGCCAAGATGGGGGGGCGAGCTCCTACAATGAGCAGTTCTTC.

This clonotype was counted a few times. Given a far larger clone just one base away, this is likely a sequencing read error. The chain carries TRBV11-2 and TRBJ2-5, with D possibly called TRBD1 or TRBD2 (6 bases each). CDR3 length: 14 amino acids. The V end lost 2 bases, the J end lost 5 bases, and 12 bases lay between the germline ends. Germline CDR1 and CDR2: SGHAT and FQNNGV. CDR3 loop: CASSLSAGGETQYF. The CDR3 nucleotides read TGTGCCAGCAGCTTATCAGCCGGGGGCGAGACCCAGTACTTC.

This clonotype was seen many times. The chain joins TRBV6-2 or TRBV6-3 to TRBJ2-3, with 10 bases fitting TRBD1. The junction had 4 bases not matched to a gene; V was cut back by 5 bases and J by 2 bases. CDR3 size: 15 residues. Germline CDR1 reads MNHEY; CDR2 reads SVGEGT. The DNA for the CDR3 is TGTGCCAGCAGTAGGGACAGGGGTACCACAGATACGCAGTATTTT. This gives the protein CASSRDRGTTDTQYF.

This clonotype was detected ten times or more. V usage is TRBV5-6 and J usage is TRBJ1-5, with D unresolved. CDR3 length: 14 amino acids. Trimming removed 0 bases at V and 12 bases at J, with 16 bases between. Germline lookup yields CDR1 SGHDT and CDR2 YYEEEE. CDR3: CASSLGLRQNYQHF. The CDR3 coding sequence is TGTGCCAGCAGCTTGGGACTTCGGCAAAACTACCAGCATTTT. Looking up the rest from reference TRBV5-6 and TRBJ1-5 gives the full variable domain: DAGVTQSPTHLIKTRGQQVTLRCSPKSGHDTVSWYQQALGQGPQFIFQYYEEEERQRGNFPDRFSGHQFPNYSSELNVNALLLGDSALYLCASSLGLRQNYQHFGDGTRLSIL.